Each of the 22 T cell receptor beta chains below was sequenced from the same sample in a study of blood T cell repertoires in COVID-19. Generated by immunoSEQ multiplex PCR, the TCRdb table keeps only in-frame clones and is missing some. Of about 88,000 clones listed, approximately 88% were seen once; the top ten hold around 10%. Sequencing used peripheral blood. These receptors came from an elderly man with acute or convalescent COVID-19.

The CDR3 loop is CASQGRGTEAFF. The CDR3 DNA follows: TGTGCCAGCCAGGGGCGCGGGACTGAAGCTTTCTTT. The V gene is TRBV2, the J gene TRBJ1-1, with D maybe TRBD1 (6 bases). Trimming stripped 8 bases from V and 5 bases from J, with 12 bases between. The CDR3 runs 12 residues. The germline V gene has CDR1 SNHLY and CDR2 FYNNEI.

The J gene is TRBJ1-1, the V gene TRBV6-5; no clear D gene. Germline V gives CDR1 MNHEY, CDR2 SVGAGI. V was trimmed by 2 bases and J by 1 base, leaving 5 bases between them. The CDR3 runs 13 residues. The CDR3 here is CASSYEENTEAFF. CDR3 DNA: TGTGCCAGCAGTTACGAGGAGAACACTGAAGCTTTCTTT.

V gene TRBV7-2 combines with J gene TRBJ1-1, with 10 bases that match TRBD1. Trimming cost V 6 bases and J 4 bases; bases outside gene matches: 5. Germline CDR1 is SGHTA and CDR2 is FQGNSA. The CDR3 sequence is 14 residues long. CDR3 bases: TGTGCCAGCAGGCGAAGACAGGGGGCCACTGAAGCTTTCTTT. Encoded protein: CASRRRQGATEAFF.

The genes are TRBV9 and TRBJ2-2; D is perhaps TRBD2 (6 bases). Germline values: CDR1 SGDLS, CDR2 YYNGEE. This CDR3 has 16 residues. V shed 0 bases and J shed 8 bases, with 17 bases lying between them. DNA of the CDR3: TGTGCCAGCAGCGTAGGAGGAGGTGGGGGGAGTGGGGAGCTGTTTTTT. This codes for CASSVGGGGGSGELFF.

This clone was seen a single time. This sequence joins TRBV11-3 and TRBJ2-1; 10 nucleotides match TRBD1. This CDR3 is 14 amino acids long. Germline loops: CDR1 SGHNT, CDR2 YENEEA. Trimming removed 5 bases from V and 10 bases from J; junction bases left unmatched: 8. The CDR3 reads CASSTGTGAWEQFF. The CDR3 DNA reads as TGTGCCAGCAGCACCGGGACAGGGGCATGGGAGCAGTTCTTC.

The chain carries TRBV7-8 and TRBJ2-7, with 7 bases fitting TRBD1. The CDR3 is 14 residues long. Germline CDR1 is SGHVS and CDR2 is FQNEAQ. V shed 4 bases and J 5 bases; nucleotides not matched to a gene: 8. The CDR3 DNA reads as TGTGCCAGCAGCTCCGTTAGGACAGGCAACGAGCAGTACTTC. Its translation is CASSSVRTGNEQYF.

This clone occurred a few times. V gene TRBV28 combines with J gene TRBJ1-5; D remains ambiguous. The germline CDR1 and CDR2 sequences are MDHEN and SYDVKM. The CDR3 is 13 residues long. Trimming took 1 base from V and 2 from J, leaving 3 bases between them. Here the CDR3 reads CASSLSGNQPQHF. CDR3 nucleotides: TGTGCCAGCAGTTTATCTGGCAATCAGCCCCAGCATTTT.

The DNA of the CDR3 is TGCAGTGCAGGAGGGAATGAAAAACTGTTTTTT. Translation: CSAGGNEKLFF. This sequence joins TRBV20-1 and TRBJ1-4, with unresolved D. V was cut by 6 bases and J by 5 bases, with 7 bases left in between. The CDR3 has 11 amino acids. The germline CDR1 and CDR2 sequences are DFQATT and SNEGSKA (reference sequence).

In DNA form, the CDR3 reads TGTGCCAGCAGCGGCTCAGGGGGCCCCTCCTACGAGCAGTACTTC. Protein sequence: CASSGSGGPSYEQYF. This chain uses TRBV11-2 with TRBJ2-7; TRBD1 agrees at 8 bases. CDR3 size: 15 residues. The V segment lost 5 bases and the J segment 0 bases; nucleotides outside the gene matches: 6. Germline V gene lookup returns CDR1 SGHAT and CDR2 FQNNGV.

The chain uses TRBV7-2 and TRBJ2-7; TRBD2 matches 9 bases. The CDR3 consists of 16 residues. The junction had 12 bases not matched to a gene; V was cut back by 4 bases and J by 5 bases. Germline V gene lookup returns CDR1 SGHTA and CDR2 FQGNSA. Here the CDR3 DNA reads TGTGCCAGCAGCTACTTAGCGGGAGCCGGCCTCCACGAGCAGTACTTC. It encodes CASSYLAGAGLHEQYF.

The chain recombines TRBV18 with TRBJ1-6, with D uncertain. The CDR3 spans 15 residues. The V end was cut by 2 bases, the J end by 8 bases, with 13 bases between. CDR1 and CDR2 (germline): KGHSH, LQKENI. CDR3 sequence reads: CASSPVGQRDSPLHF. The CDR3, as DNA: TGTGCCAGCTCACCAGTCGGTCAACGGGATTCACCCCTCCACTTT.

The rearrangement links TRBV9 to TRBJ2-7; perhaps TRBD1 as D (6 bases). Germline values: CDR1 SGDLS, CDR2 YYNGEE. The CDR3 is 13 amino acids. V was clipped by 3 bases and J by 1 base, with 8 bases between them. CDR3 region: CASSGTGSYEQYF. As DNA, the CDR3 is TGTGCCAGCAGCGGAACAGGGTCCTACGAGCAGTACTTC.

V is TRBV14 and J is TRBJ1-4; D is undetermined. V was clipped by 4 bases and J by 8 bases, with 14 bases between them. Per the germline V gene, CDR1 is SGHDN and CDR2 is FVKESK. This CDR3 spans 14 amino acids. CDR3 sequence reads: CASSRVTRGEKLFF. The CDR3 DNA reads TGTGCCAGCAGCCGCGTAACAAGAGGAGAAAAACTGTTTTTT.

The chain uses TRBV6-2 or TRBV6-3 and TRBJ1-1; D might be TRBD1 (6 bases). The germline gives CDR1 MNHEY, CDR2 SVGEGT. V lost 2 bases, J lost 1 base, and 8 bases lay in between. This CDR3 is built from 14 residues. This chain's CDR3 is CASSYHRENTEAFF. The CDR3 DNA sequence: TGTGCCAGCAGTTACCACAGGGAGAACACTGAAGCTTTCTTT.

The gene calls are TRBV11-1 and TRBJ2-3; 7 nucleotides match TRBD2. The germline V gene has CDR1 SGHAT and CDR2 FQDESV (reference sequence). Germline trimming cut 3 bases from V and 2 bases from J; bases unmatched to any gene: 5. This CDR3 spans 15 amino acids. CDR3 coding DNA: TGTGCCAGCAGCTTGGGGGGGTCCCCCACAGATACGCAGTATTTT. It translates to CASSLGGSPTDTQYF.

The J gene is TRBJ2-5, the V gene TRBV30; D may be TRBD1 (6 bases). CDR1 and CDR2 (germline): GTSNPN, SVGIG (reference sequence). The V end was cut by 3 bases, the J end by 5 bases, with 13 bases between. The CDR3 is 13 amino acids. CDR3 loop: CAWRLQGSETQYF. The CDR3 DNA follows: TGTGCCTGGAGACTCCAGGGGTCCGAGACCCAGTACTTC.

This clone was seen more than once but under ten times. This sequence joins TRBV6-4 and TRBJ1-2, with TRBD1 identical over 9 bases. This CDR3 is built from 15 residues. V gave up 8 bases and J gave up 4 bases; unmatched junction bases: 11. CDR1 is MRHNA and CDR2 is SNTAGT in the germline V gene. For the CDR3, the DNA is TGTGCCAGCCGGGGACAGGGTGATTCTCTCTATGGCTACACCTTC. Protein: CASRGQGDSLYGYTF.

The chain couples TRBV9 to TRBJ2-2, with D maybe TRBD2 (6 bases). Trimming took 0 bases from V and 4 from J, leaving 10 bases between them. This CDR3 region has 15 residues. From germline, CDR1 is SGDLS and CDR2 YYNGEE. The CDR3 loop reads CASSVGGGSTGELFF. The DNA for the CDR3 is TGTGCCAGCAGCGTAGGTGGAGGGAGCACCGGGGAGCTGTTTTTT.

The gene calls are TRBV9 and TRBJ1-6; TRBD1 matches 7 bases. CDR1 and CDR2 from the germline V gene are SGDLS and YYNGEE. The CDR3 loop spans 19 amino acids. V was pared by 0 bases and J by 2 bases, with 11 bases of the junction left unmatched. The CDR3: CASSVAAFDGQAYNSPLHF. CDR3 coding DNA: TGTGCCAGCAGCGTAGCTGCTTTCGACGGACAGGCCTATAATTCACCCCTCCACTTT.

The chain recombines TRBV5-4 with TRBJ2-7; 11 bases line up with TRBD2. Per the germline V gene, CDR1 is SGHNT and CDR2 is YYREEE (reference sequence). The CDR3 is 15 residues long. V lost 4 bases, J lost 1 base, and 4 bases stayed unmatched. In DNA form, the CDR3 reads TGTGCCAGCAGCCCAGCTAGCGGGAGGTCCTACGAGCAGTACTTC. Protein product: CASSPASGRSYEQYF.

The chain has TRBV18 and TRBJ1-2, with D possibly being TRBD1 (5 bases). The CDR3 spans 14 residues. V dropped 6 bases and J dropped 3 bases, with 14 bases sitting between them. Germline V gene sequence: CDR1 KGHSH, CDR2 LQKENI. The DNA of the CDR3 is TGTGCCAGCTCCGGAGGGGCGATGGACTATGGCTACACCTTC. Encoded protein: CASSGGAMDYGYTF. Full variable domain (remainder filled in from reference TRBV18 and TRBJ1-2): NAGVMQNPRHLVRRRGQEARLRCSPMKGHSHVYWYRQLPEEGLKFMVYLQKENIIDESGMPKERFSAEFPKEGPSILRIQQVVRGDSAAYFCASSGGAMDYGYTFGSGTRLTVV.

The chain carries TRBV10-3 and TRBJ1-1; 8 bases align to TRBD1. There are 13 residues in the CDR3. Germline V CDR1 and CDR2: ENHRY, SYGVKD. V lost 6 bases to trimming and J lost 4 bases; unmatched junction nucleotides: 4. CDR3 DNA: TGTGCCATCAGCTCAACAGGGGGCACTGAAGCTTTCTTT. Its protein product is CAISSTGGTEAFF.